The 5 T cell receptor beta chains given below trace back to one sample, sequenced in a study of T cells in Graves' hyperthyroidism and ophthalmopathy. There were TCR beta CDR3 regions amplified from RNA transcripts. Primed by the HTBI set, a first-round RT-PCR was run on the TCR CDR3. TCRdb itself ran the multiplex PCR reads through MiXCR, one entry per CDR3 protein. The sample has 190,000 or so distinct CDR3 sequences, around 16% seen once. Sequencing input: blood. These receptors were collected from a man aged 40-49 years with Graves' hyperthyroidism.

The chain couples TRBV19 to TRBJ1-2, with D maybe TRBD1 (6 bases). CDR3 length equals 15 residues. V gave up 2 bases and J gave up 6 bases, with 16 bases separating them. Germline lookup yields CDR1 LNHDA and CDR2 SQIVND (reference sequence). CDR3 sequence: CASSIWGRGVHGYTF. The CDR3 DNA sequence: TGTGCCAGTAGTATATGGGGGCGAGGGGTCCATGGCTACACCTTC.

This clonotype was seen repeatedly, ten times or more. The CDR3 is CASSGTGVHNEQFF. The CDR3 bases are TGTGCCAGCAGCGGGACAGGGGTCCACAATGAGCAGTTCTTC. The rearrangement links TRBV2 to TRBJ2-1, with 10 bases matching TRBD1. In germline, CDR1 is SNHLY, CDR2 FYNNEI. The CDR3 sequence is 14 residues long. The V segment lost 6 bases and the J segment 5 bases; nucleotides outside the gene matches: 4.

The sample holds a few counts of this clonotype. The CDR3 sequence: CSARVASGGVETQYF. In DNA form, the CDR3 reads TGCAGTGCTAGAGTGGCTAGCGGGGGGGTGGAGACCCAGTACTTC. The V gene is TRBV20-1, the J gene TRBJ2-5; 12 bases are a match to TRBD2. Germline V gene data show CDR1 as DFQATT and CDR2 as SNEGSKA (reference sequence). The J segment lost 5 bases and the V segment lost 1 base, leaving 5 bases of the junction unmatched. CDR3 length equals 15 residues.

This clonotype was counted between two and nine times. The chain's CDR3 is CASSEAVQAGTNEKLFF. CDR3 bases: TGTGCCAGCAGTGAAGCGGTACAGGCAGGAACTAATGAAAAACTGTTTTTT. This chain connects TRBV6-1 to TRBJ1-4; perhaps TRBD1 as D (5 bases). This CDR3 region has 17 residues. Per the germline V gene, CDR1 is MNHNS and CDR2 is SASEGT. The ends were cut back, 0 bases at V and 1 base at J, with 12 bases in the middle.

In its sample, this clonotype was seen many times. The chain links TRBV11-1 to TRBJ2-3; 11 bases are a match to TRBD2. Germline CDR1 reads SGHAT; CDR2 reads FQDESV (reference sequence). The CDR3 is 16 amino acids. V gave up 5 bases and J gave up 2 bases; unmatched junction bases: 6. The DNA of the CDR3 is TGTGCCAGCAGCCCGAGACTAGCGGGGAACACAGATACGCAGTATTTT. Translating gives CASSPRLAGNTDTQYF. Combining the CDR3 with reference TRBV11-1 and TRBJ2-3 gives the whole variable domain EAEVAQSPRYKITEKSQAVAFWCDPISGHATLYWYRQILGQGPELLVQFQDESVVDDSQLPKDRFSAERLKGVDSTLKIQPAELGDSAMYLCASSPRLAGNTDTQYFGPGTRLTVL.